Listed below are T cell receptor beta chains from one sample, sequenced in a study of shared clonotypes between healthy human individuals. The table came from immunoSEQ multiplex PCR; TCRdb's copy has only in-frame clones and leaves some out. The sample has about 2.4 million clones; around 90% are singletons. Material for sequencing was naive CD4+ T cells sorted from blood. These receptor sequences come from a man younger than 35 in good health. Both conserved end residues are part of each CDR3. D genes are given only for firm matches. Clone size is stated in some rows and not others, as once, few, many or a class when expanded.

cdr3_nt	cdr3_aa	clone_size	v_call	j_call	d_call
TGTGCCAGCAGTCTGGACAGGGGGCCGTCGTACGAGCAGTACTTC	CASSLDRGPSYEQYF	NA	TRBV2	TRBJ2-7	TRBD1
TGTGCCAGCAGCTTGGGCACAGGACACTCCTACGAGCAGTACTTC	CASSLGTGHSYEQYF	NA	TRBV5-6	TRBJ2-7	NA
TGTGCCTGGGGGGGACAGGGGGCGCAAAGCTACACCTTC	CAWGGQGAQSYTF	NA	TRBV30	TRBJ1-2	TRBD1
TGTGCCTGGAGTGAGGGGGCGCGGTACGAGCAGTACTTC	CAWSEGARYEQYF	NA	TRBV30	TRBJ2-7	TRBD1
TGTGCCAGGGGACAGGGGGCTGTGAACACTGAAGCTTTCTTT	CARGQGAVNTEAFF	NA	TRBV2	TRBJ1-1	TRBD1
TGTGCCAGCAGCTCCGGACAAACGGTGGATACGCAGTATTTT	CASSSGQTVDTQYF	NA	TRBV7-2	TRBJ2-3	NA
TGTGCCAGCTCACCGCCGGGACTAGCGGACCAAGAGACCCAGTACTTC	CASSPPGLADQETQYF	NA	TRBV18	TRBJ2-5	TRBD2
TGTGCCAGCACACTCAGCGGGGAAACCTACAATGAGCAGTTCTTC	CASTLSGETYNEQFF	NA	TRBV6-5	TRBJ2-1	TRBD2
TGTGCCAGCAGTTTATCTTTGGGATTACAGGGCCTCGGCTACGAGCAGTACTTC	CASSLSLGLQGLGYEQYF	NA	TRBV28	TRBJ2-7	NA
TGTGCCAGCGGAAGGGCGGTAGATACGCAGTATTTT	CASGRAVDTQYF	NA	TRBV6-5	TRBJ2-3	NA
TGTGCCACCTCCGCCTGGGACAGGTACTATCAGCCCCAGCATTTT	CATSAWDRYYQPQHF	NA	TRBV19	TRBJ1-5	TRBD1
TGTGCCAGCAGTGAAGGGCCTAGCGGCTCCTACGAGCAGTACTTC	CASSEGPSGSYEQYF	NA	TRBV6-1	TRBJ2-7	TRBD2
TGTGCCAGCAGCCCCAGGACAGGGACAGGTTCACCCCTCCACTTT	CASSPRTGTGSPLHF	NA	TRBV9	TRBJ1-6	TRBD1
TGTGCCAGCAGCTTAGTGGGCCTCGGACTTGACACTGAAGCTTTCTTT	CASSLVGLGLDTEAFF	NA	TRBV7-9	TRBJ1-1	NA
TGTGCCAGCAGCTTGCCAGGCCAAGAGACCCAGTACTTC	CASSLPGQETQYF	NA	TRBV5-8	TRBJ2-5	NA
TGTGCCAGCAGCCTCCGACTAGCGGGAGATTTGGAGACCCAGTACTTC	CASSLRLAGDLETQYF	NA	TRBV9	TRBJ2-5	TRBD2
TGTGCCAGCAGTGGGTCGGCTGGACGAGGTGGCTACACCTTC	CASSGSAGRGGYTF	NA	TRBV2	TRBJ1-2	NA
TGTGCCAGCAGTTTTTCCAGGGGGGATACGCAGTATTTT	CASSFSRGDTQYF	NA	TRBV28	TRBJ2-3	TRBD1
TGTGCCAGCAGTTCTCCCGAGGGGGGGAGGAACGAGCAGTACTTC	CASSSPEGGRNEQYF	once	TRBV28	TRBJ2-7	NA
TGTGCCATCAATCCTGGACCATCATACTATGGCTACACCTTC	CAINPGPSYYGYTF	NA	TRBV10-3	TRBJ1-2	NA
TGTGCCAGCAGTTACTCGGGGCGTCGGGGAAACACCATATATTTT	CASSYSGRRGNTIYF	NA	TRBV6-5	TRBJ1-3	NA
TGTGCCTGGAGTGCTTACCCCAAGGATGAAAAACTGTTTTTT	CAWSAYPKDEKLFF	NA	TRBV30	TRBJ1-4	NA
TGTGCCAGCAGCACCCCCGGGGGGCCTTTCGCCGGGGAGCTGTTTTTT	CASSTPGGPFAGELFF	NA	TRBV11-2	TRBJ2-2	NA